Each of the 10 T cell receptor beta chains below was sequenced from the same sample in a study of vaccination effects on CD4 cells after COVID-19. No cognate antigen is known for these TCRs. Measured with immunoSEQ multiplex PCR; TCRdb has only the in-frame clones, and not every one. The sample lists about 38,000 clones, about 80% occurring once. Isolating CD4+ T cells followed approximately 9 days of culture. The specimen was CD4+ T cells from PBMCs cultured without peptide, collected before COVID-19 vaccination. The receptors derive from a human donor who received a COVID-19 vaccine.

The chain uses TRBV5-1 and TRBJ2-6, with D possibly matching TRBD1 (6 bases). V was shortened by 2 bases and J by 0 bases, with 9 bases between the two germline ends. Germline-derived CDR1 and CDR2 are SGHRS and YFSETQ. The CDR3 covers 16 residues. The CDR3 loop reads CASSLQGNSGANVLTF. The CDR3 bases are TGCGCCAGCAGCTTACAGGGAAACTCTGGGGCCAACGTCCTGACTTTC.

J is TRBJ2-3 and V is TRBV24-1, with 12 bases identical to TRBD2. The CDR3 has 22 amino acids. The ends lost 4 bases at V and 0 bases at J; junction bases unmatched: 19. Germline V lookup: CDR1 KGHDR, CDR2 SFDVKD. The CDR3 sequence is CATSDPGPSTSGGEYSTDTQYF. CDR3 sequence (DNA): TGTGCCACCAGTGACCCCGGCCCGTCGACTAGCGGGGGAGAATATAGCACAGATACGCAGTATTTT.

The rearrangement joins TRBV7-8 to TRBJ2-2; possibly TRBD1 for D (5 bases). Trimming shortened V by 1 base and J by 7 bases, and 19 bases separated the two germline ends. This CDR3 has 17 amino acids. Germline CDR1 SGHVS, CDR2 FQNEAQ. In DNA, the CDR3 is TGTGCCAGCAGCTTAGTAGGGGTCCCGATCAGACACGGGGAGCTGTTTTTT. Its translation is CASSLVGVPIRHGELFF.

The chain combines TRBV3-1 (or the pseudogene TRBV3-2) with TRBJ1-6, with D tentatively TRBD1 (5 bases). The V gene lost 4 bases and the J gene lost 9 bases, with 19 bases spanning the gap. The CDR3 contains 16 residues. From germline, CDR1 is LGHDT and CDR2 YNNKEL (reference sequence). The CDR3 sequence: CASSRASTGSISPLHF. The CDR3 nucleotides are TGTGCCAGCAGCCGGGCGAGCACAGGATCTATTTCACCCCTCCACTTT.

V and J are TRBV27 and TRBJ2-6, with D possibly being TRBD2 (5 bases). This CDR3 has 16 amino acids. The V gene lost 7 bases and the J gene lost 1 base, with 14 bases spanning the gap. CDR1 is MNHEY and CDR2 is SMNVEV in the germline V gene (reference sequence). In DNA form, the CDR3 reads TGTGCCAGCACTCTAAACTGGAGGTCTGGGGCCAACGTCCTGACTTTC. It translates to CASTLNWRSGANVLTF. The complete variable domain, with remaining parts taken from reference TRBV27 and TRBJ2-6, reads EAQVTQNPRYLITVTGKKLTVTCSQNMNHEYMSWYRQDPGLGLRQIYYSMNVEVTDKGDVPEGYKVSRKEKRNFPLILESPSPNQTSLYFCASTLNWRSGANVLTFGAGSRLTVL.

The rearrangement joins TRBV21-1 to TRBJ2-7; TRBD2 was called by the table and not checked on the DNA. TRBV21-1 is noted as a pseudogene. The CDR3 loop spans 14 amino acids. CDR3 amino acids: CASSKPRGTYEQYV. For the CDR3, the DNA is TGTGCCAGCAGCAAGCCCCGGGGGACCTACGAGCAGTACGTC.

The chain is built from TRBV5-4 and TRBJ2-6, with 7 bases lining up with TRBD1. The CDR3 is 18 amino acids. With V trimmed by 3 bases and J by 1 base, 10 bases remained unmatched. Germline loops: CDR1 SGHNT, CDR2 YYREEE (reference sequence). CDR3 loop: CASSSGTARGSGANVLTF. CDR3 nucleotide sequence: TGTGCCAGCAGCTCAGGGACCGCCAGGGGGTCTGGGGCCAACGTCCTGACTTTC.

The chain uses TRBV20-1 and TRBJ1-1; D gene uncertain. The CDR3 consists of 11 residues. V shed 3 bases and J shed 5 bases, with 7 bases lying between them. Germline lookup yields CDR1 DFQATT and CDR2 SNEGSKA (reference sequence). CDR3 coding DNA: TGCAGTGCTAGGGGAAGGACTGAAGCTTTCTTT. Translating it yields CSARGRTEAFF.

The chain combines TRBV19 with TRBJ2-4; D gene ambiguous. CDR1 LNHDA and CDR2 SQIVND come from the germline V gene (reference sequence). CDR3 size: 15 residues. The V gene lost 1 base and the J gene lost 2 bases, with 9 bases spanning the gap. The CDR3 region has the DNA TGTGCCAGTAGTATAGGCAGGCTAACCAAAAACATTCAGTACTTC. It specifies CASSIGRLTKNIQYF.

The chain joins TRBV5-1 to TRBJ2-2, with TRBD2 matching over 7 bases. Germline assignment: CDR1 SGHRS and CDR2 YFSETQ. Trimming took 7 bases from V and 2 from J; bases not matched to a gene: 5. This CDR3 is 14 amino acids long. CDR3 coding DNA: TGCGCCAGCCTTCGGGGGGATAACACCGGGGAGCTGTTTTTT. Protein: CASLRGDNTGELFF. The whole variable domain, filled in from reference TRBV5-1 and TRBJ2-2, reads KAGVTQTPRYLIKTRGQQVTLSCSPISGHRSVSWYQQTPGQGLQFLFEYFSETQRNKGNFPGRFSGRQFSNSRSEMNVSTLELGDSALYLCASLRGDNTGELFFGEGSRLTVL.